These 23 T cell receptor beta chains share one sample of origin, sequenced in a study of naive and memory T cell subsets. Antigen specificity for these receptors is unknown. Study-wide findings and caveats: Possibly reflecting memory cells re-expressing CD45RA, a few larger clonotypes occurred in naive repertoires, especially CD8.

Both TRBC1 and TRBC2 were covered by a beta constant-region primer of two equimolar oligonucleotides. Ligated cDNA was amplified by four rounds of PCR with nested alpha and beta constant-region primers and SP2. TCRdb independently ran MiXCR on the UMI-ligation and nested PCR reads; one entry per CDR3 protein. This sample has about 90,000 distinct CDR3 sequences, with about 11% found just once. Input material: naive CD4+ T cells from blood. The receptors derive from a human donor in good health.

This clonotype was counted ten times or more. The chain has TRBV7-9 and TRBJ1-2, with TRBD1 identical over 10 bases. Germline V gene lookup returns CDR1 SEHNR and CDR2 FQNEAQ (reference sequence). After removal of 5 bases from V and 4 bases from J, the junction contained 4 bases not matched to a gene. This CDR3 has 14 amino acids. The CDR3 spells CASSPRDRGYGYTF. The CDR3 DNA is TGTGCCAGCAGCCCCAGGGACAGGGGCTATGGCTACACCTTC.

The chain carries TRBV6-2 or TRBV6-3 and TRBJ2-7; D possibly corresponds to TRBD2 (5 bases). CDR1 is MNHEY, CDR2 SVGEGT, per germline. The ends were cut back, 2 bases at V and 0 bases at J, with 11 bases in the middle. The CDR3 contains 15 residues. The CDR3 is CASSYPIRDSYEQYF. The CDR3 DNA is TGTGCCAGCAGTTACCCAATCCGGGACTCCTACGAGCAGTACTTC.

The chain joins TRBV5-1 to TRBJ2-3, with 10 bases lining up with TRBD1. Per germline, CDR1 SGHRS and CDR2 YFSETQ. The CDR3 covers 15 residues. The trim removed 0 bases at V and 3 bases at J, leaving 1 base unmatched. The CDR3 here is CASSLGQGATDTQYF. In nucleotides, the CDR3 is TGCGCCAGCAGCTTGGGACAGGGGGCTACAGATACGCAGTATTTT.

The sample holds many counts of this clonotype. This rearrangement joins TRBV12-3 or TRBV12-4 to TRBJ1-1; D remains ambiguous. The CDR3 extends over 13 amino acids. Trimming pared 7 bases from V and 1 base from J, leaving 10 bases between. The CDR3, as DNA: TGTGCCAGCACCCTGCAAACGAACACTGAAGCTTTCTTT. Protein sequence: CASTLQTNTEAFF.

The gene calls are TRBV7-2 and TRBJ1-4; D not certain. CDR1 and CDR2 (germline): SGHTA, FQGNSA. CDR3 length equals 16 residues. V lost 2 bases, J lost 7 bases, and 17 bases lay in between. The CDR3 DNA reads TGTGCCAGCAGCTTAATACCCGAGTTGAATAGTGAAAAACTGTTTTTT. Its protein product is CASSLIPELNSEKLFF.

The chain carries TRBV20-1 and TRBJ1-5; D is unclear. The V gene lost 0 bases and the J gene lost 7 bases, with 10 bases spanning the gap. The CDR3 totals 13 residues. The V gene's germline CDR1 is DFQATT and CDR2 SNEGSKA (reference sequence). This CDR3 reads CSARDRGTQPQHF. The CDR3 DNA reads TGCAGTGCTAGAGATCGGGGTACGCAGCCCCAGCATTTT.

This clonotype showed up many times. The chain has TRBV7-8 and TRBJ1-1; D gene unclear. Looked up from germline, CDR1 is SGHVS and CDR2 is FQNEAQ. CDR3 length: 16 amino acids. V lost 2 bases and J 0 bases, leaving 13 bases between the germline ends. CDR3 sequence (DNA): TGTGCCAGCAGCTTATATGCTTTAGGAATGAACACTGAAGCTTTCTTT. This gives the protein CASSLYALGMNTEAFF. The variable domain in full, with the rest retrieved from reference TRBV7-8 and TRBJ1-1, is GAGVSQSPRYKVAKRGQDVALRCDPISGHVSLFWYQQALGQGPEFLTYFQNEAQLDKSGLPSDRFFAERPEGSVSTLKIQRTQQEDSAVYLCASSLYALGMNTEAFFGQGTRLTVV.

The rearrangement uses TRBV6-2 or TRBV6-3 and TRBJ2-4; TRBD2 agrees at 15 bases. The CDR3 is 21 amino acids. Germline-derived CDR1 and CDR2 are MNHEY and SVGEGT. V trimming: 5 bases; J trimming: 8 bases; junction bases outside the gene matches: 22. The CDR3 loop reads CASSPGLAGGRSFRGTDIQYF. Here the CDR3 DNA reads TGTGCCAGCAGTCCGGGACTAGCGGGGGGCCGTTCTTTTCGAGGCACGGACATTCAGTACTTC.

There are a few counts of this clonotype. The chain carries TRBV6-2 or TRBV6-3 and TRBJ1-5; possible D gene TRBD1, 5 bases. This CDR3 contains 20 residues. Trimming took 2 bases from V and 2 from J, leaving 25 bases between them. The V gene's germline CDR1 is MNHEY and CDR2 SVGEGT. The CDR3 region is CASSYGNPGPGGGGNQPQHF. CDR3 nucleotide sequence: TGTGCCAGCAGTTACGGAAATCCGGGACCGGGAGGCGGGGGCAATCAGCCCCAGCATTTT.

V and J are TRBV7-2 and TRBJ1-1; D unresolved. The V gene lost 0 bases and the J gene lost 12 bases, with 8 bases spanning the gap. The CDR3 runs 11 residues. Germline values: CDR1 SGHTA, CDR2 FQGNSA. The DNA of the CDR3 is TGTGCCAGCAGCTTAGCATTTGGGACTTTCTTT. This codes for CASSLAFGTFF.

V gene TRBV29-1 combines with J gene TRBJ1-2, with 10 nucleotides matching TRBD1. Germline V gene sequence: CDR1 SQVTM, CDR2 ANQGSEA. The CDR3 loop spans 15 amino acids. V dropped 4 bases and J dropped 3; count of bases not matched to a gene: 8. CDR3 sequence reads: CSVGGQGGVDYGYTF. CDR3 bases: TGCAGCGTTGGAGGACAGGGGGGGGTCGACTATGGCTACACCTTC. Using reference TRBV29-1 and TRBJ1-2 for the parts outside the CDR3, the full variable domain is SAVISQKPSRDICQRGTSLTIQCQVDSQVTMMFWYRQQPGQSLTLIATANQGSEATYESGFVIDKFPISRPNLTFSTLTVSNMSPEDSSIYLCSVGGQGGVDYGYTFGSGTRLTVV.

This clonotype showed up many times. The chain uses TRBV3-1 and TRBJ2-1, with D hard to call. This CDR3 has 17 amino acids. The germline gives CDR1 LGHDT, CDR2 YNNKEL (reference sequence). The V end was cut by 0 bases, the J end by 1 base, with 13 bases between. Here the CDR3 DNA reads TGTGCCAGCAGCCAAGATCTTTTGGCCCCATCCTACAATGAGCAGTTCTTC. Amino acids: CASSQDLLAPSYNEQFF.

This clonotype is a singleton in its sample. This rearrangement joins TRBV7-3 to TRBJ2-2; D is ambiguous. This CDR3 is 12 amino acids long. The V gene's germline CDR1 is SGHTA and CDR2 FQGTGA. Trimming shortened V by 2 bases and J by 6 bases, and 4 bases separated the two germline ends. The CDR3 here is CASSLLSGELFF. Here the CDR3 DNA reads TGTGCCAGCAGCTTATTGTCCGGGGAGCTGTTTTTT.

A few counts support this clonotype. The chain couples TRBV7-3 to TRBJ2-3; 8 bases line up with TRBD1. Losses at the gene ends were 4 bases for V and 10 bases for J; bases not matched to a gene: 10. There are 14 residues in the CDR3. Germline V gene lookup returns CDR1 SGHTA and CDR2 FQGTGA. DNA for the CDR3: TGTGCCAGCAGCTCCACTAGACAGGGGTTAGCGCAGTATTTT. Encoded protein: CASSSTRQGLAQYF.

The chain links TRBV7-3 to TRBJ2-1; 9 nucleotides match TRBD2. The V gene's germline CDR1 is SGHTA and CDR2 FQGTGA. This CDR3 has 15 residues. V trimming: 4 bases; J trimming: 4 bases; junction bases outside the gene matches: 5. The CDR3 DNA reads as TGTGCCAGCAGCTATCGACTAGCGGAGTACAATGAGCAGTTCTTC. Translating gives CASSYRLAEYNEQFF.

This clonotype was seen ten or more times. The V and J genes are TRBV7-9 and TRBJ1-1, with D possibly TRBD1 on 6 matching bases. The germline gives CDR1 SEHNR, CDR2 FQNEAQ (reference sequence). The CDR3 is 15 amino acids. The V end lost 5 bases, the J end lost 6 bases, and 19 bases lay between the germline ends. The CDR3 coding sequence is TGTGCCAGCAGCCCAAAAGCAGGGGAAATTTCTGAAGCTTTCTTT. This translates into CASSPKAGEISEAFF.

CDR3 in amino acids: CASSLAPAGVYEQYF. The CDR3 DNA reads TGCGCCAGCAGCTTGGCCCCAGCGGGAGTGTACGAGCAGTACTTC. V is TRBV5-1 and J is TRBJ2-7; 8 bases are shared with TRBD2. Germline loops: CDR1 SGHRS, CDR2 YFSETQ. V lost 0 bases to trimming and J lost 4 bases; unmatched junction nucleotides: 6. The CDR3 length is 15 residues. Supplemented by reference TRBV5-1 and TRBJ2-7, the full variable domain reads KAGVTQTPRYLIKTRGQQVTLSCSPISGHRSVSWYQQTPGQGLQFLFEYFSETQRNKGNFPGRFSGRQFSNSRSEMNVSTLELGDSALYLCASSLAPAGVYEQYFGPGTRLTVT.

This chain joins TRBV20-1 and TRBJ2-5, with TRBD1 identical over 9 bases. CDR1 DFQATT and CDR2 SNEGSKA come from the germline V gene (reference sequence). With V trimmed by 3 bases and J by 5 bases, 7 bases remained unmatched. The CDR3 is made up of 14 amino acids. The CDR3 DNA sequence: TGCAGTGCTAGTAACAGGGGGCTACGTGAGACCCAGTACTTC. It translates to CSASNRGLRETQYF.

The chain combines TRBV5-1 with TRBJ2-2, with D uncertain. Trimming cost V 5 bases and J 0 bases, with 11 bases left between them. The CDR3 is 15 amino acids. From germline, CDR1 is SGHRS and CDR2 YFSETQ. This chain's CDR3 is CASRYDTPNTGELFF. In DNA form, the CDR3 reads TGCGCCAGCAGATATGACACCCCGAACACCGGGGAGCTGTTTTTT.

The genes are TRBV4-3 and TRBJ2-2; D uncertain. Between the trimmed V and J ends, which lost 4 bases and 2 bases, there was a span of 17 bases. The CDR3 totals 17 residues. The germline gives CDR1 LGHNA, CDR2 YSLEER. The CDR3 bases are TGCGCCAGCAGCCCTCGATACCCGGCAGTAAACACCGGGGAGCTGTTTTTT. Translated: CASSPRYPAVNTGELFF.

This clonotype was seen at least ten times. The chain couples TRBV14 to TRBJ1-2; D is unresolved. V was trimmed by 4 bases and J by 2 bases, leaving 8 bases between them. The germline CDR1 and CDR2 sequences are SGHDN and FVKESK. The CDR3 has 13 amino acids. CDR3 coding DNA: TGTGCCAGCAGCCGACTTCAAAACTATGGCTACACCTTC. Residues: CASSRLQNYGYTF. Full variable domain (outside the CDR3, taken from reference TRBV14 and TRBJ1-2): EAGVTQFPSHSVIEKGQTVTLRCDPISGHDNLYWYRRVMGKEIKFLLHFVKESKQDESGMPNNRFLAERTGGTYSTLKVQPAELEDSGVYFCASSRLQNYGYTFGSGTRLTVV.

In this sample, this clonotype turned up many times. The chain has TRBV29-1 and TRBJ2-7; D unresolved. The CDR3 is 12 residues long. V was trimmed by 2 bases and J by 2 bases, leaving 7 bases between them. Germline V gives CDR1 SQVTM, CDR2 ANQGSEA. The CDR3 DNA is TGCAGCGTTGAATCGACGACCTACGAGCAGTACTTC. Its protein is CSVESTTYEQYF.

This clonotype was recorded a few times. The chain combines TRBV7-9 with TRBJ2-1; D unclear. V shed 5 bases and J shed 6 bases, with 23 bases lying between them. Germline lookup yields CDR1 SEHNR and CDR2 FQNEAQ (reference sequence). CDR3 length equals 17 residues. Written as DNA, the CDR3 is TGTGCCAGCAGCCAACTATCACCGAATGGGCCTACCAATGAGCAGTTCTTC. Protein: CASSQLSPNGPTNEQFF.